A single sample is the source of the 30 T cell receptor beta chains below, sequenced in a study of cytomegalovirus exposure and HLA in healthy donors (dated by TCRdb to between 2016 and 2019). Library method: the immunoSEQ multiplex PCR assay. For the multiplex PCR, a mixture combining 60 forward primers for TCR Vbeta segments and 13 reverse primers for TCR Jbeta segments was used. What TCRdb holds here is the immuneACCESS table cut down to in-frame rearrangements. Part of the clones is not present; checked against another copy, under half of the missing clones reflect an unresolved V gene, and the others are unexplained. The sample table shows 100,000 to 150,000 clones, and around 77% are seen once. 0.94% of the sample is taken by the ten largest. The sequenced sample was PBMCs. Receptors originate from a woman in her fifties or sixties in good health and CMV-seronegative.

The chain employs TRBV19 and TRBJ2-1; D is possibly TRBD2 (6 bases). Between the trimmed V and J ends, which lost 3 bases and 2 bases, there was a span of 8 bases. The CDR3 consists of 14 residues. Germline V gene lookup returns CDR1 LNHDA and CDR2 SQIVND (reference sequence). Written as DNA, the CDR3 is TGTGCCAGTAGTATGCGGGGAGCCTACAATGAGCAGTTCTTC. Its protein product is CASSMRGAYNEQFF. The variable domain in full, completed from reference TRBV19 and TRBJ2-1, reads DGGITQSPKYLFRKEGQNVTLSCEQNLNHDAMYWYRQDPGQGLRLIYYSQIVNDFQKGDIAEGYSVSREKKESFPLTVTSAQKNPTAFYLCASSMRGAYNEQFFGPGTRLTVL.

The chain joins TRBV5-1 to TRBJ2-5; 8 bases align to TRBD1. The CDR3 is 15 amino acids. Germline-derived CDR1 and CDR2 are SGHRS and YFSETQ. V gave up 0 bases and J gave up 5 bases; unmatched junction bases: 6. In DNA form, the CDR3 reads TGCGCCAGCAGCTTGGCCGGGACAGGAGGGGAGACCCAGTACTTC. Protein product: CASSLAGTGGETQYF.

The CDR3 region is CASSPRGGLGNTGELFF. The CDR3 DNA follows: TGTGCCAGCAGCCCTAGGGGGGGACTAGGGAACACCGGGGAGCTGTTTTTT. V and J are TRBV11-1 and TRBJ2-2; 8 bases line up with TRBD2. Germline CDR1 reads SGHAT; CDR2 reads FQDESV (reference sequence). This CDR3 comprises 17 residues. Germline trimming cut 5 bases from V and 1 base from J; bases unmatched to any gene: 9.

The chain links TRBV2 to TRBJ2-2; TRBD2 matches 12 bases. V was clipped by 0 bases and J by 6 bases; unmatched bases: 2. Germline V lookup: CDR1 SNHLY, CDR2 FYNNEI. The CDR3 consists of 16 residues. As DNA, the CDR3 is TGTGCCAGCAGTGAAGCGACTAGCGGGAGTTCCGGGGAGCTGTTTTTT. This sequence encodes CASSEATSGSSGELFF.

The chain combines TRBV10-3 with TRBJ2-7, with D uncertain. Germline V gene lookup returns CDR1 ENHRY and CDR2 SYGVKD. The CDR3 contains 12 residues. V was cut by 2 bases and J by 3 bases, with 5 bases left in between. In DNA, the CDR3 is TGTGCCATCAGTGAGGCAGACTACGAGCAGTACTTC. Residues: CAISEADYEQYF.

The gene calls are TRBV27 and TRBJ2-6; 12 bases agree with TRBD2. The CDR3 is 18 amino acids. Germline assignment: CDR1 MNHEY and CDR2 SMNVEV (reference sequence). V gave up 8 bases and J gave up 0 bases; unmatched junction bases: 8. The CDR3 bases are TGTGCCAGCGGGCGACTAGCGGGAGCTTACTCTGGGGCCAACGTCCTGACTTTC. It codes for CASGRLAGAYSGANVLTF.

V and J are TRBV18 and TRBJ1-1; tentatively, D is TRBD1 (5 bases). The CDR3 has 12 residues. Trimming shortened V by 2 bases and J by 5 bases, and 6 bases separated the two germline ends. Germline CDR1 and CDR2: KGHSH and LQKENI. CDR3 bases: TGTGCCAGCTCACCAGGGGCTACTGAAGCTTTCTTT. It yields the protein CASSPGATEAFF.

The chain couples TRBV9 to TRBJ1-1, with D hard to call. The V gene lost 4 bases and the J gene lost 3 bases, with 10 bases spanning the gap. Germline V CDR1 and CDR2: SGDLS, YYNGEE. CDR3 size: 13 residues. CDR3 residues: CASSRGVHTEAFF. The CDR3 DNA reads TGTGCCAGCAGCCGCGGGGTTCACACTGAAGCTTTCTTT.

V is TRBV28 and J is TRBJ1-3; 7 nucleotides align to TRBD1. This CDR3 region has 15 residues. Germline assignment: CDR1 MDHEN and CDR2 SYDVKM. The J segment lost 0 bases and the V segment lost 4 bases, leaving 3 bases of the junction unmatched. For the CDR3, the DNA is TGTGCCAGCAGTTCAGGGGACAGCTCTGGAAACACCATATATTTT. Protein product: CASSSGDSSGNTIYF.

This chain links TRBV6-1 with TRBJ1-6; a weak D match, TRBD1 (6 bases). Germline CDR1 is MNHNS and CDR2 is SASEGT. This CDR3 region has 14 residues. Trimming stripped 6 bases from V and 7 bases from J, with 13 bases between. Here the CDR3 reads CASRVTGGNSPLHF. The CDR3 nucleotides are TGTGCCAGCAGGGTGACAGGAGGAAATTCACCCCTCCACTTT.

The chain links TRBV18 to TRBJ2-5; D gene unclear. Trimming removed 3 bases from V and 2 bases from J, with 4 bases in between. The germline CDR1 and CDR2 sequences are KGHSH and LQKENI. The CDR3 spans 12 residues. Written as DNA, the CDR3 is TGTGCCAGCTCACCTACACAAGAGACCCAGTACTTC. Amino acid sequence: CASSPTQETQYF.

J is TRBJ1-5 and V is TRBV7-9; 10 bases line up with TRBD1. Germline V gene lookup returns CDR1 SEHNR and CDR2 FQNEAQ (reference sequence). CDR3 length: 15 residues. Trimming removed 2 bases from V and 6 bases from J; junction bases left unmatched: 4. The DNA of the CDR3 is TGTGCCAGCAGCTTAACGACAGGGGGCGGTCAGCCCCAGCATTTT. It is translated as CASSLTTGGGQPQHF.

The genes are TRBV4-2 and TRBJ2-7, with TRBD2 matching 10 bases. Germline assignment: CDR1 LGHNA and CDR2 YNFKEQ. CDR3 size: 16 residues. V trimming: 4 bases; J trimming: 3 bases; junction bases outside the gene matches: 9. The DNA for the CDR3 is TGTGCCAGCAGCCGACTAGCGGGTAAAGGGCTCTACGAGCAGTACTTC. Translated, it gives CASSRLAGKGLYEQYF.

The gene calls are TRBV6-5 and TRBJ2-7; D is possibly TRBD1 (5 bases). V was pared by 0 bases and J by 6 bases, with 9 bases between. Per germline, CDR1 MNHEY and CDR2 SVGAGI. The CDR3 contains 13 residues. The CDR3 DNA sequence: TGTGCCAGCAGTTACTCGACAGAGTCCGAGCAGTACTTC. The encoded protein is CASSYSTESEQYF.

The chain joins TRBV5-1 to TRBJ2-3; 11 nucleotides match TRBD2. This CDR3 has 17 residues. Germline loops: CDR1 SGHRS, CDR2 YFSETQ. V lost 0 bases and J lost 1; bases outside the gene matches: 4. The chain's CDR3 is CASSLEGLADGTDTQYF. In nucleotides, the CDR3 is TGCGCCAGCAGCTTGGAGGGACTAGCGGATGGCACAGATACGCAGTATTTT. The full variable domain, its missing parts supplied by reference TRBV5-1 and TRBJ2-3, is KAGVTQTPRYLIKTRGQQVTLSCSPISGHRSVSWYQQTPGQGLQFLFEYFSETQRNKGNFPGRFSGRQFSNSRSEMNVSTLELGDSALYLCASSLEGLADGTDTQYFGPGTRLTVL.

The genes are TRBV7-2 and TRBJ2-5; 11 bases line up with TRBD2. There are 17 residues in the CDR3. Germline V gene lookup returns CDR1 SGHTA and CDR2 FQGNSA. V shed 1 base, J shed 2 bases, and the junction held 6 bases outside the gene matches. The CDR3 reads CASSLGTSGGPQETQYF. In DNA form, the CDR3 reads TGTGCCAGCAGCTTAGGCACTAGCGGGGGACCGCAAGAGACCCAGTACTTC.

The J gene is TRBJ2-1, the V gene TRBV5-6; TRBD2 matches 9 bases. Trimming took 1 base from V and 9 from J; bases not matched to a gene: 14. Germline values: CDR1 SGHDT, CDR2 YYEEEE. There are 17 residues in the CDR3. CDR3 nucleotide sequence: TGTGCCAGCAGCTTGAAGAGACTAGCGGATGGGGCGAGTGAGCAGTTCTTC. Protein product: CASSLKRLADGASEQFF. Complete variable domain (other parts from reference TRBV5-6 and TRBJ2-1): DAGVTQSPTHLIKTRGQQVTLRCSPKSGHDTVSWYQQALGQGPQFIFQYYEEEERQRGNFPDRFSGHQFPNYSSELNVNALLLGDSALYLCASSLKRLADGASEQFFGPGTRLTVL.

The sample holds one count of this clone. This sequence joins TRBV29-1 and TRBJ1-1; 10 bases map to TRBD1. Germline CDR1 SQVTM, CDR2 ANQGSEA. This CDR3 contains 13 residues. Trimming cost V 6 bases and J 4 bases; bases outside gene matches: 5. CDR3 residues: CSVRTGGTTEAFF. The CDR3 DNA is TGCAGCGTCAGGACAGGGGGAACCACTGAAGCTTTCTTT.

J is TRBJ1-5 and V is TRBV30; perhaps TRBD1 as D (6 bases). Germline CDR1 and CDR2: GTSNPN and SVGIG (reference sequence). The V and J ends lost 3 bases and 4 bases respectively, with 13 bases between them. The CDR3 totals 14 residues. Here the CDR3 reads CAWRGHGPNQPQHF. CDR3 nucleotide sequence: TGTGCCTGGAGGGGACACGGCCCGAATCAGCCCCAGCATTTT.

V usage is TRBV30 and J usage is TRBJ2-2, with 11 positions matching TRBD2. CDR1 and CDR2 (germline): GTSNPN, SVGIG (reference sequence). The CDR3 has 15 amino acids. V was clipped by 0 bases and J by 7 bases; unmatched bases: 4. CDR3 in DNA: TGTGCCTGGAGTGTACAACTAGCGGGAGTCGGGGAGCTGTTTTTT. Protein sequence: CAWSVQLAGVGELFF.

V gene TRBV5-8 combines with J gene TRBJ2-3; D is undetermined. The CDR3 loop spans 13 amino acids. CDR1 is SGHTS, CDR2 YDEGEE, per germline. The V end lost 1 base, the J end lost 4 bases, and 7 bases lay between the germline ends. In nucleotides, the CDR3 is TGTGCCAGCAGCTTGACAGACGCAGATACGCAGTATTTT. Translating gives CASSLTDADTQYF.

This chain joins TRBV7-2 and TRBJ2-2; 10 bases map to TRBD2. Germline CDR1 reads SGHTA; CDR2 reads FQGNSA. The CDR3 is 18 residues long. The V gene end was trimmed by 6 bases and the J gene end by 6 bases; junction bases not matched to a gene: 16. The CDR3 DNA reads TGTGCCAGCAGGTCCCGGGGGAGGCTAGCGGGAGAGGCCGGGGAGCTGTTTTTT. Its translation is CASRSRGRLAGEAGELFF.

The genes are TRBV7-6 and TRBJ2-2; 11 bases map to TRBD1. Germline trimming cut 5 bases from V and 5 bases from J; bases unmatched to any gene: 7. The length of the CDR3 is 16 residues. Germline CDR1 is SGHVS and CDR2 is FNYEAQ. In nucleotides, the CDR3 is TGTGCCAGCAGCCAGTGGGGACAGGGGGAAACCGGGGAGCTGTTTTTT. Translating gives CASSQWGQGETGELFF.

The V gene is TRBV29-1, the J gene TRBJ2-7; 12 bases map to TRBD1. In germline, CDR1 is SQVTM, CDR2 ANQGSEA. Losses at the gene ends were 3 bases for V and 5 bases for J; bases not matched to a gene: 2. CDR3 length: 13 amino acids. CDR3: CSVEGQGAHEQYF. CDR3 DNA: TGCAGCGTTGAGGGACAGGGGGCCCACGAGCAGTACTTC.

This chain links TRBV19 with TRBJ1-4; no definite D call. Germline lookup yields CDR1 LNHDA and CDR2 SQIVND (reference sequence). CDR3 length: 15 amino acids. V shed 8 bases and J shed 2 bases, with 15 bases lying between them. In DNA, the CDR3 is TGTGCCAGTTCCCGGGCGGGAACGACTAATGAAAAACTGTTTTTT. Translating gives CASSRAGTTNEKLFF.

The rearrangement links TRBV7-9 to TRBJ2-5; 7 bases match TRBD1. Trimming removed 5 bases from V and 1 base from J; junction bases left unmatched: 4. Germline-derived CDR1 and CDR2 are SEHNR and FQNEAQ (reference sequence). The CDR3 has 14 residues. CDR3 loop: CASSPGTAQETQYF. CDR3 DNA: TGTGCCAGCAGCCCCGGGACAGCCCAAGAGACCCAGTACTTC.

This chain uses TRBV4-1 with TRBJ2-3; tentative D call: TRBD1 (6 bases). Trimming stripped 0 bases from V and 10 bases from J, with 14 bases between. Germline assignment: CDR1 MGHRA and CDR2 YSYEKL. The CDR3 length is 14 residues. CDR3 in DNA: TGCGCCAGCAGCCAAGATTGGACCTCAGGGGCGCAGTATTTT. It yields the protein CASSQDWTSGAQYF.

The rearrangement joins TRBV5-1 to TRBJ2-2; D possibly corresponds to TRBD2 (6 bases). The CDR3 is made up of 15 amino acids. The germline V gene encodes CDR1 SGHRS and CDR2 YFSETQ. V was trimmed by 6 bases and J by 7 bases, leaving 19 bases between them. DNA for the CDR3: TGCGCCAGCAAGGGAAGCGGGCCACAACACGGGGAGCTGTTTTTT. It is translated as CASKGSGPQHGELFF.

The CDR3 nucleotides are TGTGCCAGCAGCCCAGGCGATACGCAGTATTTT. Translating it yields CASSPGDTQYF. The chain carries TRBV13 and TRBJ2-3, with D unresolved. CDR1 is PRHDT, CDR2 FYEKMQ, per germline (reference sequence). The length of the CDR3 is 11 residues. Between the trimmed V and J ends, which lost 5 bases and 6 bases, there was a span of 6 bases.

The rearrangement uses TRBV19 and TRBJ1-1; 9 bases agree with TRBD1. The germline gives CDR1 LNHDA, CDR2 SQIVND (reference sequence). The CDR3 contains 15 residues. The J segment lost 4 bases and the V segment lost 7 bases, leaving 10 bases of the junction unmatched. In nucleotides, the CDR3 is TGTGCCAGTACCACAAAGGGACAGGGTGGCACTGAAGCTTTCTTT. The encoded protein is CASTTKGQGGTEAFF. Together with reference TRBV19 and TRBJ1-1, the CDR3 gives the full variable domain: DGGITQSPKYLFRKEGQNVTLSCEQNLNHDAMYWYRQDPGQGLRLIYYSQIVNDFQKGDIAEGYSVSREKKESFPLTVTSAQKNPTAFYLCASTTKGQGGTEAFFGQGTRLTVV.